This TCR beta chain was identified in a study of PD-1 blockade in classical Hodgkin lymphoma. The V gene lost 4 bases and the J gene lost 4 bases, with 14 bases spanning the gap. The germline gives CDR1 MNHEY, CDR2 SVGAGI. This CDR3 region has 15 residues. Data came from immunoSEQ multiplex PCR; TCRdb stores just in-frame clones and leaves some out. The table shows under 45,000 clones, with about 70% occurring only once. Time point noted: cycle 4 day 1 (C4D1), after less than seven weeks of nivolumab. Each patient experienced a relapse that followed autologous stem cell transplantation, and brentuximab vedotin exposure varied.

This rearrangement joins TRBV6-5 to TRBJ2-1, with D possibly being TRBD2 (6 bases). The material was peripheral blood mononuclear cells (PBMCs), obtained before the fourth cycle of nivolumab. This clonotype was obtained from a human donor with classical Hodgkin lymphoma. CDR3 sequence reads: CASSFFGTSYNEQFF. CDR3 in DNA: TGTGCCAGCAGTTTCTTCGGGACTTCGTACAATGAGCAGTTCTTC.